This T cell receptor (beta chain) was sequenced in a study of cytomegalovirus exposure and HLA in healthy donors. General study points: More clonal expansion characterized HLA-associated TCR beta chains than equally common others in a later analysis. Among the most significant clusters, several appeared linked to common viral pathogens in a later analysis.

A note on this clone: Antigen specificity is unknown.

Germline loops: CDR1 SGHAT, CDR2 FQNNGV. Deletions cut 4 bases from V and 5 bases from J, with 11 bases between. The CDR3 totals 14 residues. PCR was performed using 60 Vbeta and 13 Jbeta primers. Only in-frame clones appear in the TCRdb table, and some are missing; sequencing was by immunoSEQ multiplex PCR. The data contain about 210,000 clones, approximately 80% of them seen just once; the ten biggest clones take up roughly 10%. The TCR originated in a woman in her fifties or sixties in good health and CMV-seropositive. The specimen was PBMCs. This chain uses TRBV11-2 with TRBJ2-2; tentative D call: TRBD1 (6 bases). CDR3 nucleotide sequence: TGTGCCAGCAGCTGGGTAGGGGGTACCGGGGAGCTGTTTTTT. Encoded protein: CASSWVGGTGELFF.